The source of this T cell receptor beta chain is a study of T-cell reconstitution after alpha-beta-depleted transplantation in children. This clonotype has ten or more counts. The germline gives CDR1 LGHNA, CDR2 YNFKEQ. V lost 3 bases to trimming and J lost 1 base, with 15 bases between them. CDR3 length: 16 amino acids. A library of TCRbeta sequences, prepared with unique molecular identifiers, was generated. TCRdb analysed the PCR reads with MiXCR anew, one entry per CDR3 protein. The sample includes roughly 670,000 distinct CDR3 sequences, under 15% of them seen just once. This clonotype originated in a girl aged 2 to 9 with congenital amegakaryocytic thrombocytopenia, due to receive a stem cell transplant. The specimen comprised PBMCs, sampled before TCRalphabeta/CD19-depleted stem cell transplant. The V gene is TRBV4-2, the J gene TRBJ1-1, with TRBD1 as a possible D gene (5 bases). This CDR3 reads CASSHPPGLQNTEAFF. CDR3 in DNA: TGTGCCAGCAGCCACCCCCCGGGACTCCAGAACACTGAAGCTTTCTTT.